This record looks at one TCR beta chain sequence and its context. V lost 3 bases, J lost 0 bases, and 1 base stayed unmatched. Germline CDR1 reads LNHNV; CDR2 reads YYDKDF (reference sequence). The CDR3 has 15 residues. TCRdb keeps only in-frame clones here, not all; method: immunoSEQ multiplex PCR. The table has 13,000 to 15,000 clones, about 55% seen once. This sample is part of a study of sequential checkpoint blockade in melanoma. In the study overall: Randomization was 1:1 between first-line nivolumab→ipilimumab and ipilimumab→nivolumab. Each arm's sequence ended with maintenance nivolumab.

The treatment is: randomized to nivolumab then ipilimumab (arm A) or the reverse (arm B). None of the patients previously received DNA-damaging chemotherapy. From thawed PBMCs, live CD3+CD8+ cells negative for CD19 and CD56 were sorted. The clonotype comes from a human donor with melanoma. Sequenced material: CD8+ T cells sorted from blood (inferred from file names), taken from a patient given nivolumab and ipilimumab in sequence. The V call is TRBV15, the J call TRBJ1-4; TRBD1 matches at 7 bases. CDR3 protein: CATSSDRATNEKLFF. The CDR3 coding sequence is TGTGCCACCAGCAGCGACAGGGCAACTAATGAAAAACTGTTTTTT.